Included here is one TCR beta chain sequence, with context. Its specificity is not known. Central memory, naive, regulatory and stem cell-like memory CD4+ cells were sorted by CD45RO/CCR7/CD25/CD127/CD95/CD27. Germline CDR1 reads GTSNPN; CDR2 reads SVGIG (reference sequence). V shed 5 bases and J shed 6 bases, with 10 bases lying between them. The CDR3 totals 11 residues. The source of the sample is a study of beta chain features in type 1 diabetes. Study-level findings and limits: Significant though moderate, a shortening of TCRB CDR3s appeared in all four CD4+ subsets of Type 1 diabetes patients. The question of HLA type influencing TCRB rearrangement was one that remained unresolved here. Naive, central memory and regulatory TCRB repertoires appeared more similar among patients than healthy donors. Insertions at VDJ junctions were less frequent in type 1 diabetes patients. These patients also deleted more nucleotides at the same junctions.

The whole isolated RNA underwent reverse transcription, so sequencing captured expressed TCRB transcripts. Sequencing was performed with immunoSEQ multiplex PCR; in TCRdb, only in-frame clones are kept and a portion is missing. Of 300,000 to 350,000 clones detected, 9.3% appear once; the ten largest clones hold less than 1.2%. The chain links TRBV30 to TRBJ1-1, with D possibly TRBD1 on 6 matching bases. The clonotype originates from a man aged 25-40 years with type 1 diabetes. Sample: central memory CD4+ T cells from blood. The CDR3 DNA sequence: TGTGCCTGGGTGGGGGCGTCTGAAGCTTTCTTT. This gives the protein CAWVGASEAFF. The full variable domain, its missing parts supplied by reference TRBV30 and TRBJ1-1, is SQTIHQWPATLVQPVGSPLSLECTVEGTSNPNLYWYRQAAGRGLQLLFYSVGIGQISSEVPQNLSASRPQDRQFILSSKKLLLSDSGFYLCAWVGASEAFFGQGTRLTVV.